This T cell receptor beta chain was observed in a study of PD-1 blockade in mismatch repair-deficient tumors. This CDR3 region has 13 residues. CDR1 and CDR2 from the germline V gene are SGHTA and FQGTGA. Trimming cost V 7 bases and J 1 base, with 10 bases left between them. PCR or immunohistochemistry showed mismatch repair deficiency in every enrolled patient. Libraries were prepared by immunoSEQ multiplex PCR; TCRdb keeps only in-frame clonotypes and omits some of them. The sample yields some 100,000 clones, over 75% seen once. The V and J genes are TRBV7-3 and TRBJ2-5; a possible D gene is TRBD1 (5 bases). This receptor was obtained from an adult with mismatch repair-deficient cancer. The sequencing used peripheral blood, collected approximately 35 weeks after starting pembrolizumab. CDR3 in amino acids: CASTPGSQETQYF. The CDR3 DNA follows: TGTGCCAGCACCCCAGGGTCCCAAGAGACCCAGTACTTC.